The following is a T cell receptor (beta chain) sequence with its context. Its antigen is not known. V was clipped by 8 bases and J by 0 bases, with 14 bases between them. Germline CDR1 reads LNHDA; CDR2 reads SQIVND (reference sequence). The CDR3 is 16 amino acids. The data were obtained in a study of PD-1 blockade in classical Hodgkin lymphoma. Study context: Once every 2 weeks, patients received intravenous nivolumab at 3 mg/kg. Overall study findings and caveats: Baseline TCR diversity was reportedly lower in newly diagnosed patients than in healthy donors. It was reported as lower still in relapsed/refractory patients. Complete responders started with a diversity level that resembled newly diagnosed patients at baseline. Whereas CD4+ TCR diversity had risen significantly by C4D1, CD8+ TCR diversity had not.

Measured with immunoSEQ multiplex PCR; TCRdb has only the in-frame clones, and not every one. This sample has about 110,000 clones, with roughly 87% found just once. Each and every patient relapsed after autologous stem cell transplantation, and patients got differing brentuximab vedotin exposure. This receptor was identified in a human donor with classical Hodgkin lymphoma. Sequencing was performed on peripheral blood mononuclear cells (PBMCs), taken before the second cycle of nivolumab. The chain couples TRBV19 to TRBJ2-6; D unclear. CDR3 bases: TGTGCCAGTCGAAACCACTCGGGCTCTGGGGCCAACGTCCTGACTTTC. Translating gives CASRNHSGSGANVLTF. Full variable domain (missing parts from reference TRBV19 and TRBJ2-6): DGGITQSPKYLFRKEGQNVTLSCEQNLNHDAMYWYRQDPGQGLRLIYYSQIVNDFQKGDIAEGYSVSREKKESFPLTVTSAQKNPTAFYLCASRNHSGSGANVLTFGAGSRLTVL.